This TCR beta chain was recovered during a study of blood T cell repertoires in COVID-19. Study context: The analysed material was cDNA or gDNA that came from T cells, B-cell-depleted T cells, or PBMCs.

Participants were aged about 18 to 100 years from approximately 24 US areas. This CDR3 comprises 14 residues. V was pared by 7 bases and J by 0 bases, with 9 bases between. The V gene's germline CDR1 is MNHEY and CDR2 SVGAGI. Original methodology: Reference gene primer amplification in the assay estimated nucleated cell counts. Clones were read by immunoSEQ multiplex PCR, and TCRdb kept only the in-frame ones, dropping some. The V and J calls and clone size are taken from that table; D and trimming were inferred from the DNA. Seen here are roughly 500,000 clones, approximately 90% observed once, and the top ten hold 6.5% to 9.5%.

This TCR derives from a woman aged 60-75 years who had recovered from COVID-19. The sequenced sample was PBMCs or T cells enriched from blood (not recorded which). The chain employs TRBV6-5 and TRBJ2-2; tentative D call: TRBD1 (5 bases). The CDR3 DNA reads TGTGCCAGCATGTCCAGGGCGAACACCGGGGAGCTGTTTTTT. This gives the protein CASMSRANTGELFF.